The 24 T cell receptor beta chains below all came from one sample that was sequenced in a study of T-cell reconstitution after alpha-beta-depleted transplantation in children. Study results and limitations: T cells produced anew were the main source of T-cell counts and diversity one year after transplant.

A library of TCRbeta sequences, prepared with unique molecular identifiers, was generated. From the PCR reads, TCRdb called clonotypes with MiXCR, one entry per CDR3 protein. The sample lists fewer than 350,000 distinct CDR3 sequences, 6.5% to 9% occurring once. These receptors' antigens are unknown. The sample was peripheral blood, taken 360 days after TCRalphabeta/CD19-depleted stem cell transplant. Receptor source: a female patient aged 2 to 10 who had a stem cell transplant for Fanconi anemia, so the T cells may come from the graft donor.

In this sample, this clonotype turned up many times. V is TRBV5-1 and J is TRBJ2-1; TRBD1 might be the D (6 bases). The germline V gene has CDR1 SGHRS and CDR2 YFSETQ. This CDR3 spans 14 amino acids. V was clipped by 5 bases and J by 0 bases, with 9 bases between them. Here the CDR3 reads CASRGTSSYNEQFF. The CDR3 DNA follows: TGCGCCAGCAGAGGGACAAGCTCCTACAATGAGCAGTTCTTC.

This clonotype was seen repeatedly, ten times or more. In DNA, the CDR3 is TGTGCCAGCAGTTACAATTCCGGGACCCAGTACTTC. The encoded protein is CASSYNSGTQYF. The chain joins TRBV6-5 to TRBJ2-5; D is uncertain. The CDR3 extends over 12 amino acids. Trimming removed 2 bases from V and 7 bases from J, with 8 bases in between. CDR1 MNHEY and CDR2 SVGAGI come from the germline V gene.

A note on this clonotype: A much more abundant neighbour one base away suggests this may be a read error. The conserved phenylalanine or tryptophan is not found at the CDR3 terminus, so this likely reflects a read error. The V call is TRBV6-5, the J call TRBJ2-7; D may be TRBD1 (5 bases). Trimming took 4 bases from V and 4 from J, leaving 17 bases between them. The CDR3 sequence is 15 residues long. The germline CDR1 and CDR2 sequences are MNHEY and SVGAGI. CDR3 sequence (DNA): TGTGCCAGCAGTTTGACAGATGAATCGGGTTACGAGCAGTACCTC. It yields the protein CASSLTDESGYEQYL.

The V call is TRBV3-1, the J call TRBJ2-2; D possibly corresponds to TRBD2 (7 bases). Between the trimmed V and J ends, which lost 2 bases and 3 bases, there was a span of 13 bases. The germline V gene has CDR1 LGHDT and CDR2 YNNKEL (reference sequence). The CDR3 has 16 residues. CDR3: CASSQSPGGYTGELFF. The CDR3 nucleotides are TGTGCCAGCAGCCAAAGCCCGGGGGGCTACACCGGGGAGCTGTTTTTT.

The chain employs TRBV28 and TRBJ1-4; TRBD1 matches at 7 bases. J was trimmed by 0 bases and V by 5 bases; bases with no gene match: 15. The CDR3 covers 19 residues. Germline lookup yields CDR1 MDHEN and CDR2 SYDVKM. The CDR3 region has the DNA TGTGCCAGCAGTCCAACCCTCGACAGGGTACAGGCAACTAATGAAAAACTGTTTTTT. Residues: CASSPTLDRVQATNEKLFF.

This clonotype was counted many times. V usage is TRBV20-1 and J usage is TRBJ2-1, with a weak D call TRBD1 (6 bases). The CDR3 length is 11 residues. Germline values: CDR1 DFQATT, CDR2 SNEGSKA (reference sequence). CDR3 residues: CSAPQGNEQFF. The CDR3 bases are TGCAGCGCCCCACAGGGAAATGAGCAGTTCTTC.

This clonotype was seen only a few times. The rearrangement uses TRBV5-5 and TRBJ1-1; 7 bases are shared with TRBD1. Germline V lookup: CDR1 SGHKS, CDR2 YYEKEE (reference sequence). CDR3 length: 14 residues. The junction had 5 bases not matched to a gene; V was cut back by 0 bases and J by 6 bases. CDR3 residues: CASSLANRGSEAFF. DNA for the CDR3: TGTGCCAGCAGCTTGGCCAACAGGGGCTCTGAAGCTTTCTTT.

V usage is TRBV2 and J usage is TRBJ2-4; TRBD1 might be the D (5 bases). The V and J ends lost 3 bases and 3 bases respectively, with 15 bases between them. Germline V gene lookup returns CDR1 SNHLY and CDR2 FYNNEI. The CDR3 runs to 16 residues. CDR3 loop: CASSDGRATGKNIQYF. For the CDR3, the DNA is TGTGCCAGCAGTGACGGCAGGGCTACGGGCAAAAACATTCAGTACTTC.

This clonotype was counted a few times. Here the CDR3 DNA reads TGTGCCTGGAGTGGGACGGGGGTAGGGGAGCAGTACTTC. This codes for CAWSGTGVGEQYF. This chain links TRBV30 with TRBJ2-7; the D gene is possibly TRBD2 (6 bases). The CDR3 totals 13 residues. CDR1 is GTSNPN and CDR2 is SVGIG in the germline V gene (reference sequence). V was clipped by 1 base and J by 7 bases, with 14 bases between them. The full variable domain, with the rest looked up from reference TRBV30 and TRBJ2-7, is SQTIHQWPATLVQPVGSPLSLECTVEGTSNPNLYWYRQAAGRGLQLLFYSVGIGQISSEVPQNLSASRPQDRQFILSSKKLLLSDSGFYLCAWSGTGVGEQYFGPGTRLTVT.

This clonotype was observed many times. CDR3 protein: CSASVGGFGYTF. The CDR3 nucleotides read TGCAGTGCTAGCGTCGGGGGCTTTGGCTACACCTTC. The chain combines TRBV20-1 with TRBJ1-2; tentatively, D is TRBD1 (6 bases). V shed 3 bases and J shed 7 bases, with 12 bases lying between them. The CDR3 is 12 residues long. Germline assignment: CDR1 DFQATT and CDR2 SNEGSKA (reference sequence).

This clonotype was counted between two and nine times. The chain links TRBV10-3 to TRBJ2-2; possible D gene TRBD1, 6 bases. Germline loops: CDR1 ENHRY, CDR2 SYGVKD. The CDR3 runs 13 residues. The V gene lost 10 bases and the J gene lost 1 base, with 10 bases spanning the gap. The CDR3 nucleotides are TGTGCCACCAGGACAGAGAACACCGGGGAGCTGTTTTTT. Its translation: CATRTENTGELFF.

The chain links TRBV5-1 to TRBJ2-7, with 9 bases aligning to TRBD1. V dropped 6 bases and J dropped 2; count of bases not matched to a gene: 6. The V gene's germline CDR1 is SGHRS and CDR2 YFSETQ. The CDR3 runs 14 residues. This chain's CDR3 is CASNLGTGTYEQYF. The CDR3 DNA sequence: TGCGCCAGCAATCTTGGGACAGGGACCTACGAGCAGTACTTC.

This clonotype was seen ten or more times. This sequence joins TRBV27 and TRBJ2-2; the D is unclear. CDR3 length equals 13 residues. V lost 2 bases and J 7 bases, leaving 8 bases between the germline ends. The V gene's germline CDR1 is MNHEY and CDR2 SMNVEV (reference sequence). The CDR3 DNA reads as TGTGCCAGCAGTTTACGGGTCAGCGGGGAGCTGTTTTTT. Protein sequence: CASSLRVSGELFF.

The gene calls are TRBV18 and TRBJ2-5; 8 bases map to TRBD2. Germline CDR1 KGHSH, CDR2 LQKENI. The V gene end was trimmed by 6 bases and the J gene end by 2 bases; junction bases not matched to a gene: 11. This CDR3 spans 16 amino acids. CDR3 coding DNA: TGTGCCAGCTCGCTCAATCCGGGACTAGAACAAGAGACCCAGTACTTC. Protein product: CASSLNPGLEQETQYF.

This clonotype was observed a handful of times. The rearrangement joins TRBV15 to TRBJ1-5; D is undetermined. The germline V gene has CDR1 LNHNV and CDR2 YYDKDF (reference sequence). The length of the CDR3 is 17 residues. The ends were cut back, 3 bases at V and 6 bases at J, with 21 bases in the middle. CDR3: CATSRGLGASPSQPQHF. The CDR3 nucleotides read TGTGCCACCAGCAGGGGTCTTGGTGCCAGTCCGTCTCAGCCCCAGCATTTT.

The chain carries TRBV18 and TRBJ1-4, with D uncertain. Germline values: CDR1 KGHSH, CDR2 LQKENI. CDR3 length equals 11 residues. V gave up 6 bases and J gave up 8 bases, with 7 bases separating them. CDR3 sequence: CASSRAEKLFF. In DNA, the CDR3 is TGTGCCAGCTCCCGGGCAGAAAAACTGTTTTTT.

This clonotype was counted many times. The chain combines TRBV3-1 with TRBJ2-7; no reliable D call. The CDR3 length is 14 residues. Trimming pared 2 bases from V and 2 bases from J, leaving 10 bases between. Germline V gene sequence: CDR1 LGHDT, CDR2 YNNKEL (reference sequence). The CDR3 coding sequence is TGTGCCAGCAGCCAATCTGACGGCGCCTACGAGCAGTACTTC. Translation gives CASSQSDGAYEQYF.

This clonotype was picked up many times. This chain links TRBV5-1 with TRBJ1-1; maybe TRBD1 (5 bases). The germline V and J ends were trimmed by 3 bases and 1 base, with 7 bases remaining between them. The CDR3 totals 13 residues. In germline, CDR1 is SGHRS, CDR2 YFSETQ. Here the CDR3 reads CASSWDSNTEAFF. CDR3 nucleotides: TGCGCCAGCAGCTGGGACTCGAACACTGAAGCTTTCTTT.

V and J are TRBV6-1 and TRBJ2-7, with 10 bases that match TRBD2. This CDR3 comprises 17 residues. Germline CDR1 reads MNHNS; CDR2 reads SASEGT. V lost 4 bases and J lost 0; bases outside the gene matches: 9. Here the CDR3 DNA reads TGTGCCAGCAGTGCTCTAGCGGGGGCTAAACCCTCCTACGAGCAGTACTTC. It encodes CASSALAGAKPSYEQYF.

The chain links TRBV2 to TRBJ2-3; 9 nucleotides align to TRBD1. The CDR3 has 13 residues. The germline CDR1 and CDR2 sequences are SNHLY and FYNNEI. V lost 8 bases and J lost 5; bases outside the gene matches: 5. The CDR3 loop reads CASGDRDKDTQYF. CDR3 DNA sequence: TGTGCCAGCGGGGACAGGGATAAAGATACGCAGTATTTT.

The sample holds many counts of this clonotype. The chain joins TRBV7-2 to TRBJ2-7, with 13 bases identical to TRBD2. CDR3 size: 16 residues. CDR1 is SGHTA, CDR2 FQGNSA, per germline. The V segment lost 1 base and the J segment 4 bases; nucleotides outside the gene matches: 4. CDR3 in DNA: TGTGCCAGCAGCTTAGAGGGGACTAGCGGGGCTTACGAGCAGTACTTC. It is translated as CASSLEGTSGAYEQYF.

This clonotype was recorded a few times. V usage is TRBV2 and J usage is TRBJ1-1, with a weak D call TRBD1 (6 bases). Trimming removed 6 bases at V and 1 base at J, with 21 bases between. Germline assignment: CDR1 SNHLY and CDR2 FYNNEI. The CDR3 runs to 17 residues. The CDR3 is CASRPWGRGRPNTEAFF. For the CDR3, the DNA is TGTGCCAGCAGGCCCTGGGGGAGGGGGAGGCCGAACACTGAAGCTTTCTTT.

This clonotype was detected only a few times. The J gene is TRBJ1-1, the V gene TRBV4-3; perhaps TRBD1 as D (6 bases). The CDR3 runs 16 residues. The germline gives CDR1 LGHNA, CDR2 YSLEER. V was shortened by 2 bases and J by 2 bases, with 15 bases between the two germline ends. The CDR3 spells CASSQFYGQLNTEAFF. For the CDR3, the DNA is TGCGCCAGCAGCCAATTCTATGGACAGTTAAACACTGAAGCTTTCTTT.

This clonotype was recorded many times. This sequence joins TRBV20-1 and TRBJ2-7; possible D gene TRBD2, 6 bases. Germline CDR1 and CDR2: DFQATT and SNEGSKA (reference sequence). Trimming removed 0 bases at V and 5 bases at J, with 11 bases between. The CDR3 loop spans 13 amino acids. CDR3 residues: CSARDGGRNEQYF. DNA of the CDR3: TGCAGTGCTAGAGATGGAGGGCGAAACGAGCAGTACTTC.